The clone carrying this TCR beta chain was seen only once. The antigen is unknown. Naive CD8 isolation took CD45RO-negative cells positively selected for CCR7 and excluded terminally differentiated effector memory CD45RA+ cells. Deep level was the assay's run setting. Only in-frame clones appear in the TCRdb table, and some are missing; sequencing was by immunoSEQ multiplex PCR. The table has hundreds of thousands of clones, about 96% seen once. This sample was included in a study of shared clonotypes between healthy human individuals. Study-wide points: Some clonotypes were shared by all four sorted-subset donors, while others were not shared. The non-shared ones had lower generation probabilities than the shared ones.

This receptor was identified in a woman in her twenties or thirties in good health. The sequencing sample was made of naive CD8+ T cells sorted from blood.

CDR3 DNA: TGTGCCAGCAGTTTATTCCTAGCCCCCTACAATGAGCAGTTCTTC. Amino acid sequence: CASSLFLAPYNEQFF. This chain uses TRBV27 with TRBJ2-1, with D maybe TRBD2 (5 bases). The germline V and J ends were trimmed by 1 base and 2 bases, with 9 bases remaining between them. The CDR3 has 15 residues. Germline CDR1 and CDR2: MNHEY and SMNVEV (reference sequence).